This is a list of T cell receptor beta chains from one sample in a study of sequential checkpoint blockade in melanoma. Generated by immunoSEQ multiplex PCR, the TCRdb table keeps only in-frame clones and is missing some. Of about 20,000 clones in the sample, roughly four fifths were seen once. The sequenced sample was CD8+ T cells sorted from blood (inferred from file names), obtained from a patient given nivolumab and ipilimumab in sequence. The receptors originated from a human donor with melanoma. The CDR3 runs from the conserved cysteine through the conserved F or W. A D gene is named only where the DNA matches it firmly. Size is omitted from some rows. Given values are once, few, many or a class for expanded clones.

TRBD2,TRBV4-3,NA,TRBJ2-1,TGCGCCAGCAGCCAAGAGGGGGGGTGGGAGCAGTTCTTC,CASSQEGGWEQFF
NA,TRBV7-9,NA,TRBJ1-5,TGTGCCAGCAGCTTAGGAGGTACAGGGTTGGGTAATCAGCCCCAGCATTTT,CASSLGGTGLGNQPQHF
TRBD2,TRBV27,NA,TRBJ2-1,TGTGCCAGCAGGGAGGGGTCGGGGGGGGTCAATGAGCAGTTCTTC,CASREGSGGVNEQFF
NA,TRBV6-1,NA,TRBJ2-7,TGTGCCAGCAGTGGGCGGGAGCAGTACTTC,CASSGREQYF
NA,TRBV9,NA,TRBJ2-1,TGTGCCAGCAGCGTATCCGGGTCGGACAATGAGCAGTTCTTC,CASSVSGSDNEQFF
NA,TRBV7-9,NA,TRBJ2-1,TGTGCCAGCAGCTTTAGTTCCGATGAGCAGTTCTTC,CASSFSSDEQFF
NA,TRBV2,once,TRBJ1-1,TGTGCCAGCAGTGAACTCCTAGGGGTGAACACTGAAGCTTTCTTT,CASSELLGVNTEAFF
NA,TRBV9,NA,TRBJ2-3,TGTGCCAGCAGCGTAGACGGGATCCCAGATACGCAGTATTTT,CASSVDGIPDTQYF
TRBD1,TRBV28,NA,TRBJ1-2,TGTGCCAGCAGTTTAACCGGACAGGGCGTTGGGGAAAACTATGGCTACACCTTC,CASSLTGQGVGENYGYTF
TRBD1,TRBV18,NA,TRBJ2-1,TGTGCCAGCTCACTAGGGACAGCCAGCTCCTACAATGAGCAGTTCTTC,CASSLGTASSYNEQFF
NA,TRBV13,once,TRBJ2-5,TGTGCCAGCAGCCAACGGGTAGGGGTGGGTCAAGAGACCCAGTACTTC,CASSQRVGVGQETQYF
TRBD1,TRBV2,NA,TRBJ2-7,TGTGCCAGCAGCCCAGGACAGGGCTCGGCCTACGAGCAGTACTTC,CASSPGQGSAYEQYF
TRBD2,TRBV4-3,few,TRBJ2-1,TGCGCCAGCAGCCAAGATCCATGGACTAGCGTTATATACAATGAGCAGTTCTTC,CASSQDPWTSVIYNEQFF
TRBD1,TRBV13,NA,TRBJ1-2,TGTGCCAGCAGCGCGGGGACAGGCTATGGCTACACCTTC,CASSAGTGYGYTF
NA,TRBV28,NA,TRBJ1-2,TGTGCCAGCAGTTTCCGGGGTAACTATGGCTACACCTTC,CASSFRGNYGYTF
TRBD2,TRBV13,NA,TRBJ2-1,TGTGCCAGCAGCTTGAGTTTTAGGCTAGCGGGTAATGAGCAGTTCTTC,CASSLSFRLAGNEQFF
TRBD2,TRBV4-2,NA,TRBJ2-1,TGTGCCAGCAGCCAAGCATTTTTAGCGGGAGGGAGGAACAATGAGCAGTTCTTC,CASSQAFLAGGRNNEQFF
NA,TRBV7-9,NA,TRBJ1-1,TGTGCCAGCAGCTTAGGCTCCGGGTGGGCTTTCTTT,CASSLGSGWAFF